What follows are 27 T cell receptor beta chains derived from one specimen sequenced in a study of blood T cell repertoires in COVID-19. Here immunoSEQ multiplex PCR was the method, and the copy in TCRdb shows in-frame clones only, minus some. In the table there are about 170,000 clones, 88% of which are singletons. The sample comprised peripheral blood. The receptors here all came from a man over 45 who had recovered from COVID-19.

The V and J genes are TRBV6-1 and TRBJ2-7; 10 bases agree with TRBD1. Germline V lookup: CDR1 MNHNS, CDR2 SASEGT. V was pared by 4 bases and J by 3 bases, with 9 bases of the junction left unmatched. This CDR3 has 16 residues. The CDR3 nucleotides read TGTGCCAGCAGTGTCAGCCCGGGACAGGGGAACTACGAGCAGTACTTC. Translation gives CASSVSPGQGNYEQYF.

This clone was counted a single time. J is TRBJ1-6 and V is TRBV7-2; 7 bases are a match to TRBD1. CDR3 length: 15 amino acids. The germline V gene encodes CDR1 SGHTA and CDR2 FQGNSA. V shed 3 bases, J shed 7 bases, and the junction held 6 bases outside the gene matches. The CDR3 DNA reads as TGTGCCAGCAGCTTGGGACAGATCACCAATTCACCCCTCCACTTT. Protein: CASSLGQITNSPLHF.

The V and J genes are TRBV27 and TRBJ2-2; D might be TRBD2 (5 bases). Germline V lookup: CDR1 MNHEY, CDR2 SMNVEV (reference sequence). The CDR3 consists of 14 residues. Trimming shortened V by 1 base and J by 4 bases, and 7 bases separated the two germline ends. The CDR3 sequence is CASSLLAGTGELFF. The CDR3 nucleotides are TGTGCCAGCAGTTTATTGGCGGGCACCGGGGAGCTGTTTTTT.

The table lists this clone with a few counts. The chain has TRBV2 and TRBJ1-3; 7 bases are shared with TRBD1. V gave up 4 bases and J gave up 4 bases; unmatched junction bases: 7. Germline V CDR1 and CDR2: SNHLY, FYNNEI. The CDR3 is 15 amino acids. CDR3: CASSVQGLAGNTIYF. The CDR3 DNA reads as TGTGCCAGCAGTGTACAGGGGCTGGCGGGAAACACCATATATTTT.

The chain combines TRBV11-2 with TRBJ1-5; D ambiguous. The CDR3 consists of 13 residues. Germline CDR1 and CDR2: SGHAT and FQNNGV. Trimming took 1 base from V and 3 from J, leaving 4 bases between them. The CDR3 sequence: CASSLVLNQPQHF. The CDR3 DNA reads TGTGCCAGCAGCTTAGTTCTCAATCAGCCCCAGCATTTT.

The CDR3 is CASSPRSGRADTQYF. The DNA for the CDR3 is TGTGCCAGCAGCCCCCGTAGCGGGAGGGCGGATACGCAGTATTTT. V and J are TRBV3-1 (or the pseudogene TRBV3-2) and TRBJ2-3; the match to TRBD2 covers 11 bases. This CDR3 is 15 amino acids long. The V gene end was trimmed by 4 bases and the J gene end by 6 bases; junction bases not matched to a gene: 6. From germline, CDR1 is LGHDT and CDR2 YNNKEL (reference sequence).

J is TRBJ2-1 and V is TRBV6-2 or TRBV6-3; D possibly corresponds to TRBD1 (5 bases). Germline assignment: CDR1 MNHEY and CDR2 SVGEGT. This CDR3 contains 15 residues. Trimming cost V 0 bases and J 5 bases, with 11 bases left between them. The CDR3: CASSYSWGGDNEQFF. In DNA, the CDR3 is TGTGCCAGCAGTTACTCGTGGGGCGGAGACAATGAGCAGTTCTTC.

The rearrangement joins TRBV18 to TRBJ1-6; maybe TRBD1 (5 bases). V lost 6 bases and J lost 7, with 13 bases in between. Per germline, CDR1 KGHSH and CDR2 LQKENI. This CDR3 is 14 amino acids long. The CDR3 DNA sequence: TGTGCCAGCTCGCGGGACCGAGAAAATTCACCCCTCCACTTT. As protein: CASSRDRENSPLHF. Looking up the rest from reference TRBV18 and TRBJ1-6 gives the full variable domain: NAGVMQNPRHLVRRRGQEARLRCSPMKGHSHVYWYRQLPEEGLKFMVYLQKENIIDESGMPKERFSAEFPKEGPSILRIQQVVRGDSAAYFCASSRDRENSPLHFGNGTRLTVT.

The gene calls are TRBV28 and TRBJ1-2; 8 bases are shared with TRBD1. From germline, CDR1 is MDHEN and CDR2 SYDVKM. This CDR3 comprises 14 residues. With V trimmed by 5 bases and J by 7 bases, 9 bases remained unmatched. The CDR3 spells CASSRQGFESGYTF. The CDR3 nucleotides are TGTGCCAGCAGTCGACAGGGGTTTGAAAGTGGCTACACCTTC.

This rearrangement joins TRBV12-5 to TRBJ2-5; D is possibly TRBD2 (5 bases). The CDR3 is made up of 16 amino acids. Germline V lookup: CDR1 LGHNT, CDR2 FRNRAP. V lost 0 bases and J lost 1, with 12 bases in between. The chain's CDR3 is CASGLVIGVIQETQYF. The CDR3 DNA sequence: TGTGCTAGTGGTTTGGTAATCGGGGTAATCCAAGAGACCCAGTACTTC.

The V and J genes are TRBV6-5 and TRBJ2-3; TRBD1 aligns across 9 bases. Germline CDR1 is MNHEY and CDR2 is SVGAGI. The V gene end was trimmed by 4 bases and the J gene end by 6 bases; junction bases not matched to a gene: 2. The CDR3 runs 13 residues. CDR3 region: CASSSTGGDTQYF. Here the CDR3 DNA reads TGTGCCAGCAGTTCAACAGGGGGCGATACGCAGTATTTT.

The chain uses TRBV21-1 and TRBJ2-2; the D call in the table, TRBD1, was not verified against the DNA. TRBV21-1 is a pseudogene. The length of the CDR3 is 14 residues. CDR3 sequence: CASSGRTVFGELFF. The DNA for the CDR3 is TGTGCCAGCAGCGGAAGGACAGTTTTCGGGGAGCTGTTTTTT.

This clone has only one observation. The chain is built from TRBV10-2 and TRBJ2-5; D is unclear. Trimming left V 4 bases short and J 3 bases short, with 9 bases between. Looked up from germline, CDR1 is WSHSY and CDR2 is SAAADI. There are 13 residues in the CDR3. The CDR3 DNA reads as TGCGCCAGCAGTGTTTTATTAGAAGAGACCCAGTACTTC. It specifies CASSVLLEETQYF.

This sequence joins TRBV19 and TRBJ2-7; 9 bases align to TRBD1. Unmatched junction bases numbered 3, after V lost 5 bases and J lost 4 bases. The length of the CDR3 is 13 residues. Germline V gene lookup returns CDR1 LNHDA and CDR2 SQIVND (reference sequence). The CDR3 loop is CASSHDRGYEQYF. The CDR3, as DNA: TGTGCCAGTAGTCATGACAGGGGGTACGAGCAGTACTTC. Drawing the rest from reference TRBV19 and TRBJ2-7, the complete variable domain is DGGITQSPKYLFRKEGQNVTLSCEQNLNHDAMYWYRQDPGQGLRLIYYSQIVNDFQKGDIAEGYSVSREKKESFPLTVTSAQKNPTAFYLCASSHDRGYEQYFGPGTRLTVT.

The V and J genes are TRBV7-2 and TRBJ2-3, with TRBD1 matching 8 bases. Trimming cost V 11 bases and J 3 bases; bases outside gene matches: 13. Germline CDR1 SGHTA, CDR2 FQGNSA. The CDR3 consists of 15 residues. CDR3 in amino acids: CAGTRTGWGTDTQYF. The CDR3 bases are TGTGCCGGAACCCGGACAGGGTGGGGGACAGATACGCAGTATTTT.

The CDR3 bases are TGTGCCAGCAGTTCCCTATCTTGGACAACGAACACTGAAGCTTTCTTT. Translated, it gives CASSSLSWTTNTEAFF. The rearrangement uses TRBV28 and TRBJ1-1; D might be TRBD1 (5 bases). The CDR3 runs to 16 residues. The V gene's germline CDR1 is MDHEN and CDR2 SYDVKM. Trimming cost V 4 bases and J 1 base, with 16 bases left between them.

The chain combines TRBV25-1 with TRBJ2-5; D possibly corresponds to TRBD2 (5 bases). The CDR3 has 15 residues. Germline V gene data show CDR1 as MGHDK and CDR2 as SYGVNS. The ends were cut back, 8 bases at V and 5 bases at J, with 21 bases in the middle. CDR3 loop: CASSYPGGRVETQYF. In nucleotides, the CDR3 is TGTGCCAGCTCCTACCCCGGAGGTAGGGTCGAGACCCAGTACTTC.

This chain joins TRBV19 and TRBJ2-3, with D possibly TRBD1 on 6 matching bases. The V and J ends lost 1 base and 5 bases respectively, with 13 bases between them. The germline V gene has CDR1 LNHDA and CDR2 SQIVND (reference sequence). The CDR3 is made up of 15 amino acids. This chain's CDR3 is CASSIGTGRRDTQYF. DNA of the CDR3: TGTGCCAGTAGTATAGGAACAGGGCGGAGAGATACGCAGTATTTT.

This chain connects TRBV4-1 to TRBJ2-5, with TRBD2 identical over 10 bases. The junction had 6 bases not matched to a gene; V was cut back by 6 bases and J by 2 bases. From germline, CDR1 is MGHRA and CDR2 YSYEKL. This CDR3 has 15 residues. The CDR3 DNA reads as TGCGCCAGCAGGTCTAGCGGGAGAGGGCAAGAGACCCAGTACTTC. Its translation: CASRSSGRGQETQYF.

The chain links TRBV6-4 to TRBJ2-1, with D perhaps TRBD1 (6 bases). Germline lookup yields CDR1 MRHNA and CDR2 SNTAGT. Trimming took off 4 bases at V and 7 bases at J, with 17 bases between the two ends. CDR3 length equals 15 residues. The CDR3 DNA follows: TGTGCCAGCAGTGTCAAGCCAGGGGTGGAGAATGAGCAGTTCTTC. Translating gives CASSVKPGVENEQFF.

The chain uses TRBV12-5 and TRBJ2-2; D ambiguous. The CDR3 totals 14 residues. Germline CDR1 reads LGHNT; CDR2 reads FRNRAP. V was cut by 0 bases and J by 3 bases, with 5 bases left in between. The CDR3 nucleotides are TGTGCTAGTGGTTTGGTACGGGACACCGGGGAGCTGTTTTTT. Translated, it gives CASGLVRDTGELFF.

This chain uses TRBV19 with TRBJ2-1, with TRBD2 matching over 9 bases. After removal of 5 bases from V and 3 bases from J, the junction contained 2 bases not matched to a gene. CDR3 length: 14 amino acids. Germline lookup yields CDR1 LNHDA and CDR2 SQIVND (reference sequence). CDR3 DNA: TGTGCCAGTAGTCGGCGGGAGGGCTACAATGAGCAGTTCTTC. Its protein product is CASSRREGYNEQFF.

This sequence joins TRBV6-5 and TRBJ1-1; D perhaps matches TRBD1 (5 bases). Germline V gene data show CDR1 as MNHEY and CDR2 as SVGAGI. This CDR3 is 15 amino acids long. The V gene lost 0 bases and the J gene lost 1 base, with 9 bases spanning the gap. In DNA, the CDR3 is TGTGCCAGCAGTTACTCCGGCAGGGCGAACACTGAAGCTTTCTTT. Protein sequence: CASSYSGRANTEAFF.

The chain employs TRBV10-3 and TRBJ2-1; 11 bases fit TRBD2. Germline V gene lookup returns CDR1 ENHRY and CDR2 SYGVKD. This CDR3 is built from 17 residues. The junction had 11 bases not matched to a gene; V was cut back by 6 bases and J by 4 bases. The CDR3 loop is CAISDSGRALSYNEQFF. CDR3 DNA sequence: TGTGCCATCAGCGATAGCGGGAGGGCCCTCAGTTACAATGAGCAGTTCTTC.

The rearrangement joins TRBV3-1 (or the pseudogene TRBV3-2) to TRBJ2-2; D possibly corresponds to TRBD2 (6 bases). Germline values: CDR1 LGHDT, CDR2 YNNKEL (reference sequence). This CDR3 has 14 residues. V gave up 6 bases and J gave up 0 bases, with 8 bases separating them. The CDR3 bases are TGTGCCAGCAGGCGGGGCCCGAACACCGGGGAGCTGTTTTTT. It translates to CASRRGPNTGELFF.

The chain joins TRBV6-2 or TRBV6-3 to TRBJ2-2, with D perhaps matching TRBD1 (6 bases). The germline V gene has CDR1 MNHEY and CDR2 SVGEGT. This CDR3 is built from 16 residues. The V gene lost 6 bases and the J gene lost 1 base, with 15 bases spanning the gap. This CDR3 reads CASSPRDKRNTGELFF. The CDR3 nucleotides read TGTGCCAGCAGCCCGAGGGACAAACGGAACACCGGGGAGCTGTTTTTT.

V gene TRBV7-9 combines with J gene TRBJ2-2, with D maybe TRBD1 (5 bases). V was trimmed by 5 bases and J by 2 bases, leaving 12 bases between them. This CDR3 is 15 amino acids long. Germline-derived CDR1 and CDR2 are SEHNR and FQNEAQ (reference sequence). CDR3 in DNA: TGTGCCAGCAGCCGACAGACCGGAAACACCGGGGAGCTGTTTTTT. Translation gives CASSRQTGNTGELFF.